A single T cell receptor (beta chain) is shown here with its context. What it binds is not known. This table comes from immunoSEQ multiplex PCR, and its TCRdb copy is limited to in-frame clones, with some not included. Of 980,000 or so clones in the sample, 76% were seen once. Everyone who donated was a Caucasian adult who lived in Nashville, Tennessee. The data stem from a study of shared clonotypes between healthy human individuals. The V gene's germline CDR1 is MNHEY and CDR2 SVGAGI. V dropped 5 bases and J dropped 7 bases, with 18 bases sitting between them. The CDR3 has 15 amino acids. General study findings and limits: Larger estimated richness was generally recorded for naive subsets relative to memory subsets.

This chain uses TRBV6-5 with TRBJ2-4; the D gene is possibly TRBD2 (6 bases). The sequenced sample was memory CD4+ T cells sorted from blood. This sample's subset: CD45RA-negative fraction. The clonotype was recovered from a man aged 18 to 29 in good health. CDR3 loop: CASSPLRGNLNIQYF. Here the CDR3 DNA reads TGTGCCAGCAGTCCTCTCCGGGGGAACCTTAACATTCAGTACTTC.